The next 11 T cell receptor beta chains were all read from a single sample in a study of blood T cell repertoires in COVID-19. Clones were read by immunoSEQ multiplex PCR, and TCRdb kept only the in-frame ones, dropping some. Among about 130,000 clones listed, approximately 90% were seen once. The sample was peripheral blood. Receptor source: an elderly woman with acute or convalescent COVID-19.

The rearrangement uses TRBV9 and TRBJ2-1, with D maybe TRBD2 (5 bases). V was shortened by 0 bases and J by 0 bases, with 16 bases between the two germline ends. CDR3 size: 18 residues. The germline V gene encodes CDR1 SGDLS and CDR2 YYNGEE. The CDR3 is CASSVEDGNAISYNEQFF. Here the CDR3 DNA reads TGTGCCAGCAGCGTAGAAGACGGGAACGCTATCTCCTACAATGAGCAGTTCTTC.

This chain connects TRBV28 to TRBJ1-1, with D perhaps matching TRBD1 (6 bases). CDR1 MDHEN and CDR2 SYDVKM come from the germline V gene. This CDR3 has 15 residues. V lost 4 bases, J lost 2 bases, and 14 bases lay in between. The CDR3 DNA sequence: TGTGCCAGCAGTTACCCCGGGACACCAAACACTGAAGCTTTCTTT. It specifies CASSYPGTPNTEAFF. Supplemented by reference TRBV28 and TRBJ1-1, the full variable domain reads DVKVTQSSRYLVKRTGEKVFLECVQDMDHENMFWYRQDPGLGLRLIYFSYDVKMKEKGDIPEGYSVSREKKERFSLILESASTNQTSMYLCASSYPGTPNTEAFFGQGTRLTVV.

V gene TRBV9 combines with J gene TRBJ2-3; the D is unclear. There are 13 residues in the CDR3. V lost 4 bases and J 4 bases, leaving 10 bases between the germline ends. CDR1 and CDR2 (germline): SGDLS, YYNGEE. CDR3 bases: TGTGCCAGCAGCTTTCTCGGAGCAGATACGCAGTATTTT. It specifies CASSFLGADTQYF.

The chain combines TRBV6-5 with TRBJ1-6; maybe TRBD1 (6 bases). The CDR3 sequence is 12 residues long. Germline assignment: CDR1 MNHEY and CDR2 SVGAGI. V was pared by 8 bases and J by 11 bases, with 13 bases between. CDR3 coding DNA: TGTGCCAGCGGGGAACAGGGTCCACCCCTCCACTTT. Translated: CASGEQGPPLHF.

The count of this clone is one. The rearrangement joins TRBV19 to TRBJ2-1, with TRBD2 as a possible D gene (6 bases). V lost 6 bases, J lost 7 bases, and 16 bases lay in between. There are 14 residues in the CDR3. Germline CDR1 LNHDA, CDR2 SQIVND (reference sequence). CDR3 sequence (DNA): TGTGCCAGTAGCTCGGGACTCTCTAAGAATGAGCAGTTCTTC. Encoded protein: CASSSGLSKNEQFF.

This clone was picked up a small number of times. The rearrangement links TRBV19 to TRBJ2-7, with D perhaps matching TRBD2 (6 bases). This CDR3 contains 13 residues. Germline assignment: CDR1 LNHDA and CDR2 SQIVND (reference sequence). V lost 3 bases and J lost 4, with 10 bases in between. The CDR3 DNA sequence: TGTGCCAGTAGTATCGGGACTGAGTACGAGCAGTACTTC. Translation: CASSIGTEYEQYF. The variable domain in full, with the rest retrieved from reference TRBV19 and TRBJ2-7, is DGGITQSPKYLFRKEGQNVTLSCEQNLNHDAMYWYRQDPGQGLRLIYYSQIVNDFQKGDIAEGYSVSREKKESFPLTVTSAQKNPTAFYLCASSIGTEYEQYFGPGTRLTVT.

The V call is TRBV19, the J call TRBJ1-1, with 10 bases that match TRBD1. V gave up 5 bases and J gave up 1 base; unmatched junction bases: 7. The CDR3 consists of 16 residues. Germline loops: CDR1 LNHDA, CDR2 SQIVND (reference sequence). The CDR3 bases are TGTGCCAGTAGTGTGGGGACAGGGGCCTCGAACACTGAAGCTTTCTTT. This gives the protein CASSVGTGASNTEAFF.

The chain couples TRBV5-1 to TRBJ1-5; TRBD1 is a possible D gene (5 bases). The V gene lost 4 bases and the J gene lost 6 bases, with 14 bases spanning the gap. Germline CDR1 SGHRS, CDR2 YFSETQ. This CDR3 is built from 14 residues. The CDR3 here is CASSPHAGVQPQHF. In nucleotides, the CDR3 is TGCGCCAGCAGCCCACACGCGGGGGTTCAGCCCCAGCATTTT.

The chain uses TRBV4-2 and TRBJ1-1; TRBD1 is a possible D gene (6 bases). This CDR3 region has 14 residues. Germline CDR1 and CDR2: LGHNA and YNFKEQ. V shed 4 bases and J shed 5 bases, with 14 bases lying between them. The CDR3: CASSPPNRETEAFF. CDR3 sequence (DNA): TGTGCCAGCAGCCCTCCTAACAGGGAAACTGAAGCTTTCTTT.

V gene TRBV25-1 combines with J gene TRBJ1-4; no reliable D call. Trimming removed 3 bases at V and 7 bases at J, with 21 bases between. There are 17 residues in the CDR3. CDR1 is MGHDK and CDR2 is SYGVNS in the germline V gene. The CDR3 spells CASSDPMGGLRGEKLFF. The CDR3 coding sequence is TGTGCCAGCAGTGACCCTATGGGAGGGCTCAGAGGTGAAAAACTGTTTTTT.

In this sample, this clone turned up a few times. The V call is TRBV6-5, the J call TRBJ2-7; D gene unclear. The CDR3 is 15 residues long. CDR1 and CDR2 from the germline V gene are MNHEY and SVGAGI. V lost 7 bases, J lost 0 bases, and 16 bases lay in between. The CDR3, as DNA: TGTGCCAGCAATAGGCAGGCCCTATTCTCCTACGAGCAGTACTTC. Translation: CASNRQALFSYEQYF.